This T cell receptor (beta chain) was identified in a study of Graves' ophthalmopathy and Graves' hyperthyroidism. Study details: Cases classed as stable hyperthyroidism had no ophthalmopathy within 18 months of follow-up. Whole-study results and caveats: For separating ophthalmopathy from stable hyperthyroidism, a 13-signature model gave 85% to 90% sensitivity and about 82% specificity. Progression of ophthalmopathy was predicted by the model with 60% to 71% sensitivity and around 72% specificity.

In its sample, this clonotype was seen many times. Antigen unknown. Amplified TCR beta CDR3 regions were obtained using RNA transcripts as template. Second-round multiplex PCR came after first-round RT-PCR with HTBI primers. A single record per CDR3 protein comes from TCRdb applying MiXCR to the multiplex PCR reads. The sample has 900,000 to 1,200,000 distinct CDR3 sequences, less than 45% seen once; the top ten hold 8.5% to 14%. Other autoimmune diseases, uncontrolled infections, pregnancy or lactation ruled patients out of participation. The sequenced material came from peripheral blood or thyroid tissue (not recorded which). This clonotype was sampled from an adult man with Graves' hyperthyroidism.

The chain's CDR3 is CASSRDIGTYEQYF. Written as DNA, the CDR3 is TGTGCCAGCAGCCGGGACATCGGAACCTACGAGCAGTACTTC. The chain employs TRBV7-7 and TRBJ2-7; D might be TRBD1 (6 bases). V lost 5 bases to trimming and J lost 2 bases, with 13 bases between them. This CDR3 has 14 residues. The germline CDR1 and CDR2 sequences are SSHAT and FNYEAQ (reference sequence).